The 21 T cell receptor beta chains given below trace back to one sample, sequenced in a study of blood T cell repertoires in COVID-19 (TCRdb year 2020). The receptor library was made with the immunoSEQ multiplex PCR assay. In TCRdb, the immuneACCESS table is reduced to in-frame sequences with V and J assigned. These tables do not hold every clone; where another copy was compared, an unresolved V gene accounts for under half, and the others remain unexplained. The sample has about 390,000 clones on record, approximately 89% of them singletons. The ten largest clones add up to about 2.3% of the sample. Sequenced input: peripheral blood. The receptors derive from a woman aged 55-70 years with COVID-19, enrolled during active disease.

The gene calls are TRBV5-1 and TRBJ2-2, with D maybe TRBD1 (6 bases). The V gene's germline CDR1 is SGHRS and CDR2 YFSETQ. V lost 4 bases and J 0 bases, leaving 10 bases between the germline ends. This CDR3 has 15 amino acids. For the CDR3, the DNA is TGCGCCAGCAGCCGGGGACACCCGAACACCGGGGAGCTGTTTTTT. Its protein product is CASSRGHPNTGELFF. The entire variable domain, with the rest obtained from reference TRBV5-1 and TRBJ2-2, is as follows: KAGVTQTPRYLIKTRGQQVTLSCSPISGHRSVSWYQQTPGQGLQFLFEYFSETQRNKGNFPGRFSGRQFSNSRSEMNVSTLELGDSALYLCASSRGHPNTGELFFGEGSRLTVL.

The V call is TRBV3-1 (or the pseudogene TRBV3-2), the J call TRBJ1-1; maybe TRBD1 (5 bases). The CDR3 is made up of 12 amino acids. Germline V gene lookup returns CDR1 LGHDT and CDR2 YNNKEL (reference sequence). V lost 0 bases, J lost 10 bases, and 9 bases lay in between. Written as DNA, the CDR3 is TGTGCCAGCAGCCAAGATTTCGGGGGAGCTTTCTTT. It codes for CASSQDFGGAFF.

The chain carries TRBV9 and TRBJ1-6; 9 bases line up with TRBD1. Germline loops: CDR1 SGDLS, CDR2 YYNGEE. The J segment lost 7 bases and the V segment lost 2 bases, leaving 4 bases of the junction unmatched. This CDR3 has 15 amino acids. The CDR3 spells CASSVTGTGNSPLHF. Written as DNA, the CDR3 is TGTGCCAGCAGCGTCACCGGGACAGGGAATTCACCCCTCCACTTT.

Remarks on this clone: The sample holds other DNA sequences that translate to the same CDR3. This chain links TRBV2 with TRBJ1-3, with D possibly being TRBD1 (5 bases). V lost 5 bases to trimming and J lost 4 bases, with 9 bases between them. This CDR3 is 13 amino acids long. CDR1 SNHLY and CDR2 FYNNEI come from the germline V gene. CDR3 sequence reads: CASSRGSGNTIYF. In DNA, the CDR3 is TGTGCCAGCAGTCGGGGGTCGGGAAACACCATATATTTT.

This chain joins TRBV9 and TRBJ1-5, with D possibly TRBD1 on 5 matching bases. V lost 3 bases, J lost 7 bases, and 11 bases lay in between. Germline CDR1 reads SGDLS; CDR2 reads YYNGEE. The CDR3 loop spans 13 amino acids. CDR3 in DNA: TGTGCCAGCAGCGCGGGGGGAAAACAGCCCCAGCATTTT. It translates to CASSAGGKQPQHF.

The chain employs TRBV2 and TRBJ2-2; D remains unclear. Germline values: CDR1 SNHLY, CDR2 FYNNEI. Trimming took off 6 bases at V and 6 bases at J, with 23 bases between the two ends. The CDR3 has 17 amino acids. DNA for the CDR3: TGTGCCAGCAGCGTACTGGCACGCCCACTAAGCGCCGGGGAGCTGTTTTTT. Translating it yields CASSVLARPLSAGELFF.

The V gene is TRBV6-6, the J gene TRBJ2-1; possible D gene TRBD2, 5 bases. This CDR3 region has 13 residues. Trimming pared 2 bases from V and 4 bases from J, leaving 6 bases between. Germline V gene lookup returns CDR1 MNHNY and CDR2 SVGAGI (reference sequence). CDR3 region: CASSYRGYNEQFF. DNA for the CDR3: TGTGCCAGCAGTTACCGGGGTTACAATGAGCAGTTCTTC.

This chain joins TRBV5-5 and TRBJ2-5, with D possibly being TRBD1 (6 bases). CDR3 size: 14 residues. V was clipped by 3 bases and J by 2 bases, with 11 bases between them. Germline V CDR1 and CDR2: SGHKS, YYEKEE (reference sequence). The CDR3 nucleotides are TGTGCCAGCAGCTATCTCACAGGGCAAGAGACCCAGTACTTC. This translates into CASSYLTGQETQYF.

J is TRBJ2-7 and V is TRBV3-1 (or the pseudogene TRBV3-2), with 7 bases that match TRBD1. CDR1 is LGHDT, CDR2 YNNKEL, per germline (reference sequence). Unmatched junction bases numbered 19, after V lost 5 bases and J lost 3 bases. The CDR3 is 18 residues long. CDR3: CASSAPSLKPGQNYEQYF. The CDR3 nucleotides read TGTGCCAGCAGCGCCCCCTCTTTGAAACCGGGACAGAACTACGAGCAGTACTTC.

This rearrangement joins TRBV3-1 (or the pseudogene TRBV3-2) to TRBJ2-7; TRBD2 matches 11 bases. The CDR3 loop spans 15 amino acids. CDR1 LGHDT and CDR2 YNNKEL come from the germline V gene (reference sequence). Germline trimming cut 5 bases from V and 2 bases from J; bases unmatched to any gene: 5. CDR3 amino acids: CASSARLAGPYEQYF. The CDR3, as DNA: TGTGCCAGCAGCGCGCGACTAGCGGGGCCCTACGAGCAGTACTTC.

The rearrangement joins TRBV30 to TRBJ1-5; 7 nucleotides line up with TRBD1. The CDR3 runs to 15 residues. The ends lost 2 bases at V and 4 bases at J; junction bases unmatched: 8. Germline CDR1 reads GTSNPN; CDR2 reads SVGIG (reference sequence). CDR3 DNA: TGTGCCTGGAGTCCTCCGGGACAGACGAATCAGCCCCAGCATTTT. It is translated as CAWSPPGQTNQPQHF.

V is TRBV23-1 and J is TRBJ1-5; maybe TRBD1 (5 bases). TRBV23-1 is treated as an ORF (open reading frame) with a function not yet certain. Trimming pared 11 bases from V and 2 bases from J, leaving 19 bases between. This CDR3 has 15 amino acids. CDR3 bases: TGCGCCGACCTCCTGCAGGGTAGGCGCAATCAGCCCCAGCATTTT. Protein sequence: CADLLQGRRNQPQHF.

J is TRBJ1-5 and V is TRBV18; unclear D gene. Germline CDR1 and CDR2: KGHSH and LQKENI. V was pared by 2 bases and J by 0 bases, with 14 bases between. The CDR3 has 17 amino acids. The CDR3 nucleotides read TGTGCCAGCTCACCATCATCCGGCACAGATAGCAATCAGCCCCAGCATTTT. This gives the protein CASSPSSGTDSNQPQHF.

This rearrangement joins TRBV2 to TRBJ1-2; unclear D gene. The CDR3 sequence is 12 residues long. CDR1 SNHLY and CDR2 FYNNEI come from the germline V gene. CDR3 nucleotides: TGTGCGTCGGCGGCCTTTAACTATGGCTACACCTTC. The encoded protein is CASAAFNYGYTF.

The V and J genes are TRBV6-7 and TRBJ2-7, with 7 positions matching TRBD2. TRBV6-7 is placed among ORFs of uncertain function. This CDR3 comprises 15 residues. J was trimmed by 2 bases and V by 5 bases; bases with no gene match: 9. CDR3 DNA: TGTGCCAGCAGTCCCCAGCGGGGAGCCACCTACGAGCAGTACTTC. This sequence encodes CASSPQRGATYEQYF.

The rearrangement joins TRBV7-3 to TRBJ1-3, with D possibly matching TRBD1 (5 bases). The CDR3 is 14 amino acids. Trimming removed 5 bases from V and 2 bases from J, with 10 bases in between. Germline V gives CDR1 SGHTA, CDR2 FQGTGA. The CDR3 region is CASSLKGTGNTIYF. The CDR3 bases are TGTGCCAGCAGCCTAAAGGGGACTGGAAACACCATATATTTT. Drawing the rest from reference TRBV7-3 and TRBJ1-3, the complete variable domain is GAGVSQTPSNKVTEKGKYVELRCDPISGHTALYWYRQSLGQGPEFLIYFQGTGAADDSGLPNDRFFAVRPEGSVSTLKIQRTERGDSAVYLCASSLKGTGNTIYFGEGSWLTVV.

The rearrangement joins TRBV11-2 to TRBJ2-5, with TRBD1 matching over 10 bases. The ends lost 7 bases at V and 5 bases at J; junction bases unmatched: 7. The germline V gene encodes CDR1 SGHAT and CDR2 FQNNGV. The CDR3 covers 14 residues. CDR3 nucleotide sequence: TGTGCCAGCACCACGACAGGGGGCTTCGAGACCCAGTACTTC. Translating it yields CASTTTGGFETQYF.

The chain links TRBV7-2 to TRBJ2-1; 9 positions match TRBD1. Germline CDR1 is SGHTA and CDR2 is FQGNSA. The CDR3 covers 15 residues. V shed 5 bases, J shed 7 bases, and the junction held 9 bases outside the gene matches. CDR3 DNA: TGTGCCAGCAGCGTCGGGACAGGGCTGAAGAATGAGCAGTTCTTC. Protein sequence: CASSVGTGLKNEQFF.

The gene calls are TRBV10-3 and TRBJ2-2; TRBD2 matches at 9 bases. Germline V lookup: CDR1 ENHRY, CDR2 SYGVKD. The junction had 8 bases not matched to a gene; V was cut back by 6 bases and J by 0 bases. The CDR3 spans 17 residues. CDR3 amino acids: CAIRVYSGGSNTGELFF. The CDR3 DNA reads TGTGCCATCAGGGTGTACAGCGGGGGGTCGAACACCGGGGAGCTGTTTTTT.

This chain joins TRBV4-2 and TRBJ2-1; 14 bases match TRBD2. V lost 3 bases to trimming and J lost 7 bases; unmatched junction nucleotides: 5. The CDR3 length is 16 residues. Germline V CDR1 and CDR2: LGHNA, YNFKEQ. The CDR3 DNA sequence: TGTGCCAGCAGCCACCTGACTAGCGGGGGGGGTAATGAGCAGTTCTTC. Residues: CASSHLTSGGGNEQFF.

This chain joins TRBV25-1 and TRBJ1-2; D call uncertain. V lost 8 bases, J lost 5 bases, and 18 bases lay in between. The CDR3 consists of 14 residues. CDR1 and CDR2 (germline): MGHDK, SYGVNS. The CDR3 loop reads CASFGATARYGYTF. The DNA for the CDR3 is TGTGCCAGCTTTGGAGCGACCGCCCGTTATGGCTACACCTTC.